The 29 T cell receptor beta chains presented below share a single source sample, sequenced in a study of OX40 agonist ivuxolimab in advanced cancers. Library preparation was by the immunoSEQ multiplex PCR assay. As stored in TCRdb, this immuneACCESS dataset retains in-frame rearrangements with V and J assigned. A fraction of the clones does not appear; measured against another copy, unresolved V genes explain less than half of the discrepancy, and the remainder lacks a known reason. A total of under 55,000 clones appear in this sample, just under 95% of them only once. In total, the top ten clones hold about 25% of the sample. This specimen consisted of CD4+ or CD8+ T cells sorted from blood, obtained in a trial of the OX40 agonist ivuxolimab. The receptors shown here come from an adult with an advanced solid tumor such as melanoma, head and neck, liver or kidney cancer.

The gene calls are TRBV27 and TRBJ1-3; 7 positions agree with TRBD1. V lost 5 bases to trimming and J lost 4 bases; unmatched junction nucleotides: 8. This CDR3 has 15 residues. Germline lookup yields CDR1 MNHEY and CDR2 SMNVEV (reference sequence). The CDR3 DNA reads TGTGCCAGCAGTGCTTCCGGGACAGCAGGAAACACCATATATTTT. Residues: CASSASGTAGNTIYF.

The chain uses TRBV28 and TRBJ1-5; no clear D. The CDR3 contains 15 residues. Trimming took off 10 bases at V and 4 bases at J, with 20 bases between the two ends. CDR1 is MDHEN and CDR2 is SYDVKM in the germline V gene. The CDR3 loop reads CATDHPRFLNQPQHF. CDR3 coding DNA: TGTGCCACCGACCACCCCCGGTTTTTGAATCAGCCCCAGCATTTT.

The rearrangement uses TRBV13 and TRBJ2-2; 7 positions agree with TRBD1. This CDR3 has 15 residues. Trimming removed 4 bases from V and 1 base from J; junction bases left unmatched: 3. Germline V CDR1 and CDR2: PRHDT, FYEKMQ (reference sequence). CDR3 nucleotides: TGTGCCAGCAGCTCAGGACAGGTGAACACCGGGGAGCTGTTTTTT. Residues: CASSSGQVNTGELFF.

The chain links TRBV15 to TRBJ2-1, with 12 bases lining up with TRBD1. The CDR3 contains 17 residues. Per the germline V gene, CDR1 is LNHNV and CDR2 is YYDKDF (reference sequence). The V gene end was trimmed by 1 base and the J gene end by 7 bases; junction bases not matched to a gene: 8. CDR3 nucleotides: TGTGCCACCAGCAGAGGTGGGGACAGGGGGCCCGAAAATGAGCAGTTCTTC. Translating gives CATSRGGDRGPENEQFF.

The chain joins TRBV29-1 to TRBJ1-2; D remains unclear. V was shortened by 7 bases and J by 4 bases, with 10 bases between the two germline ends. This CDR3 is built from 11 residues. Germline V gene data show CDR1 as SQVTM and CDR2 as ANQGSEA. The CDR3 loop reads CSDGEPYGYTF. The CDR3 DNA reads TGCAGCGATGGGGAACCCTATGGCTACACCTTC.

The rearrangement uses TRBV9 and TRBJ2-1; D possibly uses TRBD1 or TRBD2 (5 bases each). The CDR3 consists of 15 residues. Germline V lookup: CDR1 SGDLS, CDR2 YYNGEE. Trimming left V 0 bases short and J 4 bases short, with 11 bases between. CDR3 DNA sequence: TGTGCCAGCAGCGTAGGAGGGGCCCAATACAATGAGCAGTTCTTC. Protein sequence: CASSVGGAQYNEQFF.

V usage is TRBV4-3 and J usage is TRBJ1-6; D ambiguous. This CDR3 has 13 amino acids. V was cut by 2 bases and J by 7 bases, with 6 bases left in between. Germline CDR1 and CDR2: LGHNA and YSLEER. CDR3 region: CASSQFLNSPLHF. CDR3 sequence (DNA): TGCGCCAGCAGCCAATTCTTAAATTCACCCCTCCACTTT.

The chain carries TRBV13 and TRBJ1-2, with a weak D call TRBD1 (6 bases). Germline V gene lookup returns CDR1 PRHDT and CDR2 FYEKMQ (reference sequence). The length of the CDR3 is 14 residues. Between the trimmed V and J ends, which lost 3 bases and 8 bases, there was a span of 16 bases. The CDR3 coding sequence is TGTGCCAGCAGCTTCCTACAGGGAGTTGAGGGCTACACCTTC. It is translated as CASSFLQGVEGYTF.

This chain joins TRBV13 and TRBJ2-2; D gene ambiguous. Germline assignment: CDR1 PRHDT and CDR2 FYEKMQ (reference sequence). CDR3 size: 12 residues. V shed 6 bases and J shed 6 bases, with 8 bases lying between them. DNA of the CDR3: TGTGCCAGCAGTGGGGTCGCCGGGGAGCTGTTTTTT. This encodes CASSGVAGELFF.

The genes are TRBV9 and TRBJ2-7; D not certain. This CDR3 has 15 amino acids. V was cut by 4 bases and J by 2 bases, with 16 bases left in between. Germline CDR1 SGDLS, CDR2 YYNGEE. CDR3 loop: CASSPQSYRTYEQYF. CDR3 coding DNA: TGTGCCAGCAGCCCCCAGTCGTACCGTACCTACGAGCAGTACTTC. Together with reference TRBV9 and TRBJ2-7, the CDR3 gives the full variable domain: DSGVTQTPKHLITATGQRVTLRCSPRSGDLSVYWYQQSLDQGLQFLIQYYNGEERAKGNILERFSAQQFPDLHSELNLSSLELGDSALYFCASSPQSYRTYEQYFGPGTRLTVT.

The chain joins TRBV10-1 to TRBJ1-3; possible D gene TRBD1, 5 bases. Germline V gene sequence: CDR1 WNHNN, CDR2 SYGVQD (reference sequence). Trimming shortened V by 6 bases and J by 3 bases, and 18 bases separated the two germline ends. There are 16 residues in the CDR3. The CDR3: CASRNIGEMSGNTIYF. The DNA of the CDR3 is TGCGCCAGCAGGAACATAGGGGAAATGAGTGGAAACACCATATATTTT.

This rearrangement joins TRBV6-5 to TRBJ2-1; 8 bases align to TRBD1. With V trimmed by 7 bases and J by 7 bases, 6 bases remained unmatched. The CDR3 contains 13 residues. Germline CDR1 MNHEY, CDR2 SVGAGI. CDR3 sequence: CASTQGAGNEQFF. CDR3 in DNA: TGTGCCAGCACCCAGGGGGCGGGGAATGAGCAGTTCTTC.

The chain joins TRBV7-9 to TRBJ2-7; weak D call: TRBD2 (6 bases). The CDR3 has 17 amino acids. From germline, CDR1 is SEHNR and CDR2 FQNEAQ (reference sequence). V was clipped by 7 bases and J by 4 bases, with 26 bases between them. In DNA form, the CDR3 reads TGTGCCAGCACTTCCCCCGGCGGGAAACCCCTGACTTACGAGCAGTACTTC. Residues: CASTSPGGKPLTYEQYF. Filled out from reference TRBV7-9 and TRBJ2-7, the complete variable domain reads DTGVSQNPRHKITKRGQNVTFRCDPISEHNRLYWYRQTLGQGPEFLTYFQNEAQLEKSRLLSDRFSAERPKGSFSTLEIQRTEQGDSAMYLCASTSPGGKPLTYEQYFGPGTRLTVT.

The V and J genes are TRBV19 and TRBJ1-1, with D possibly TRBD1 on 6 matching bases. V was clipped by 4 bases and J by 6 bases, with 21 bases between them. CDR3 length: 16 residues. In germline, CDR1 is LNHDA, CDR2 SQIVND (reference sequence). The CDR3 DNA sequence: TGTGCCAGTAGTAAAATCCCACAGGGCCGGCGGGCTGAAGCTTTCTTT. Translating gives CASSKIPQGRRAEAFF.

Notes on this clone: Sequence at one end of the junction differs from germline and may be a read error. This chain uses TRBV28 with TRBJ2-1; 10 bases are shared with TRBD2. Germline values: CDR1 MDHEN, CDR2 SYDVKM. The CDR3 covers 16 residues. CDR3 region: CASSIWTSGNYNEQFF. In DNA, the CDR3 is TGTGCCAGCAGTATATGGACTAGCGGTAACTACAATGAGCAGTTCTTC.

This clone was detected once. The rearrangement joins TRBV7-2 to TRBJ2-3; D is undetermined. V lost 5 bases and J lost 5, with 20 bases in between. The CDR3 is made up of 16 amino acids. Germline CDR1 is SGHTA and CDR2 is FQGNSA. As DNA, the CDR3 is TGTGCCAGCAGCCCGGGTTTATACGCCCGTGGAGATACGCAGTATTTT. Translating gives CASSPGLYARGDTQYF. The whole variable domain, filled in from reference TRBV7-2 and TRBJ2-3, reads GAGVSQSPSNKVTEKGKDVELRCDPISGHTALYWYRQSLGQGLEFLIYFQGNSAPDKSGLPSDRFSAERTGGSVSTLTIQRTQQEDSAVYLCASSPGLYARGDTQYFGPGTRLTVL.

The chain uses TRBV11-2 and TRBJ2-5; D might be TRBD1 or TRBD2, each matching 5 bases. CDR1 and CDR2 from the germline V gene are SGHAT and FQNNGV. The CDR3 extends over 17 amino acids. The germline V and J ends were trimmed by 0 bases and 5 bases, with 19 bases remaining between them. CDR3 nucleotides: TGTGCCAGCAGCTTAGATGGGACGGGGTATGGTGGGGAGACCCAGTACTTC. This encodes CASSLDGTGYGGETQYF.

This chain joins TRBV28 and TRBJ2-1, with a weak D call TRBD2 (5 bases). Trimming took off 6 bases at V and 4 bases at J, with 10 bases between the two ends. Germline V gene lookup returns CDR1 MDHEN and CDR2 SYDVKM. This CDR3 comprises 13 residues. CDR3 nucleotide sequence: TGTGCCAGCAGCCTAGCAACTTACAATGAGCAGTTCTTC. The encoded protein is CASSLATYNEQFF.

The chain joins TRBV28 to TRBJ2-7; TRBD1 is a possible D gene (6 bases). The CDR3 contains 14 residues. Germline assignment: CDR1 MDHEN and CDR2 SYDVKM. V dropped 2 bases and J dropped 0 bases, with 8 bases sitting between them. CDR3 DNA: TGTGCCAGCAGTTTACGGGGACACTCCTACGAGCAGTACTTC. It is translated as CASSLRGHSYEQYF. Drawing the rest from reference TRBV28 and TRBJ2-7, the complete variable domain is DVKVTQSSRYLVKRTGEKVFLECVQDMDHENMFWYRQDPGLGLRLIYFSYDVKMKEKGDIPEGYSVSREKKERFSLILESASTNQTSMYLCASSLRGHSYEQYFGPGTRLTVT.

CDR3 sequence (DNA): TGTGCCAGCAGCCAAGTCCTAGCGTCAGATACGCAGTATTTT. Translation: CASSQVLASDTQYF. The J gene is TRBJ2-3, the V gene TRBV14, with D maybe TRBD2 (6 bases). CDR3 size: 14 residues. Per germline, CDR1 SGHDN and CDR2 FVKESK. The V and J ends lost 1 base and 4 bases respectively, with 9 bases between them. The full variable domain, with the rest looked up from reference TRBV14 and TRBJ2-3, is EAGVTQFPSHSVIEKGQTVTLRCDPISGHDNLYWYRRVMGKEIKFLLHFVKESKQDESGMPNNRFLAERTGGTYSTLKVQPAELEDSGVYFCASSQVLASDTQYFGPGTRLTVL.

This chain joins TRBV2 and TRBJ2-3, with a possible D match to TRBD2 (5 bases). With 11 bases removed from V and 5 bases from J, the gap between germline ends came to 14 bases. Germline V gene data show CDR1 as SNHLY and CDR2 as FYNNEI. The CDR3 extends over 12 amino acids. CDR3 loop: CAGAGGGDTQYF. CDR3 nucleotides: TGTGCCGGCGCGGGTGGAGGAGATACGCAGTATTTT.

The rearrangement joins TRBV29-1 to TRBJ2-1; TRBD2 aligns across 7 bases. The CDR3 totals 16 residues. V lost 0 bases, J lost 2 bases, and 7 bases stayed unmatched. Germline-derived CDR1 and CDR2 are SQVTM and ANQGSEA. The CDR3, as DNA: TGCAGCGTTGAAGATCCGCGGGAGACGACCTACAATGAGCAGTTCTTC. Translated, it gives CSVEDPRETTYNEQFF.

This clone has just one count. The chain recombines TRBV5-6 with TRBJ2-7, with D maybe TRBD1 (6 bases). The CDR3 totals 14 residues. CDR1 and CDR2 from the germline V gene are SGHDT and YYEEEE. Trimming took off 2 bases at V and 3 bases at J, with 12 bases between the two ends. CDR3 coding DNA: TGTGCCAGCAGCTTTACAGGGATTAACTACGAGCAGTACTTC. This gives the protein CASSFTGINYEQYF.

V and J are TRBV7-8 and TRBJ1-5; tentatively, D is TRBD1 (6 bases). V gave up 6 bases and J gave up 3 bases, with 15 bases separating them. The length of the CDR3 is 15 residues. CDR1 and CDR2 (germline): SGHVS, FQNEAQ. In DNA form, the CDR3 reads TGTGCCAGCAGTTGGGGGGACAACTACAATCAGCCCCAGCATTTT. Encoded protein: CASSWGDNYNQPQHF.

The chain has TRBV5-6 and TRBJ2-2; tentatively, D is TRBD1 (5 bases). The ends were cut back, 1 base at V and 5 bases at J, with 9 bases in the middle. Per germline, CDR1 SGHDT and CDR2 YYEEEE. The CDR3 loop spans 14 amino acids. The CDR3: CASSLRYRTGELFF. The CDR3 DNA sequence: TGTGCCAGCAGCTTGCGCTACAGGACCGGGGAGCTGTTTTTT.

This chain joins TRBV7-6 and TRBJ2-3, with D unresolved. The V gene's germline CDR1 is SGHVS and CDR2 FNYEAQ. The CDR3 loop spans 19 amino acids. Between the trimmed V and J ends, which lost 2 bases and 2 bases, there was a span of 23 bases. CDR3 amino acids: CASSLSLLLESMITDTQYF. The CDR3 region has the DNA TGTGCCAGCAGCTTATCCCTCCTATTAGAGAGTATGATCACAGATACGCAGTATTTT. The entire variable domain, with the rest obtained from reference TRBV7-6 and TRBJ2-3, is as follows: GAGVSQSPRYKVTKRGQDVALRCDPISGHVSLYWYRQALGQGPEFLTYFNYEAQQDKSGLPNDRFSAERPEGSISTLTIQRTEQRDSAMYRCASSLSLLLESMITDTQYFGPGTRLTVL.

The chain has TRBV28 and TRBJ2-5; TRBD2 aligns across 12 bases. V was pared by 6 bases and J by 4 bases, with 6 bases of the junction left unmatched. The CDR3 runs 15 residues. Germline V CDR1 and CDR2: MDHEN, SYDVKM. The CDR3 region has the DNA TGTGCCAGCAGACCTCCGGGACTAGCGGGAGAGACCCAGTACTTC. Encoded protein: CASRPPGLAGETQYF.

The chain has TRBV6-5 and TRBJ2-1; D perhaps matches TRBD2 (5 bases). Germline lookup yields CDR1 MNHEY and CDR2 SVGAGI. The CDR3 totals 14 residues. Trimming pared 10 bases from V and 3 bases from J, leaving 16 bases between. The CDR3 sequence is CATLPSGHYNEQFF. In nucleotides, the CDR3 is TGTGCCACCCTCCCAAGCGGCCACTACAATGAGCAGTTCTTC.

V usage is TRBV9 and J usage is TRBJ2-1; the D gene is possibly TRBD1 (5 bases). V lost 7 bases to trimming and J lost 6 bases, with 20 bases between them. The CDR3 has 15 amino acids. Germline V gene data show CDR1 as SGDLS and CDR2 as YYNGEE. Here the CDR3 DNA reads TGTGCCAGCTCAAATCAAGACCCTAGGGGCAATGAGCAGTTCTTC. Protein product: CASSNQDPRGNEQFF.